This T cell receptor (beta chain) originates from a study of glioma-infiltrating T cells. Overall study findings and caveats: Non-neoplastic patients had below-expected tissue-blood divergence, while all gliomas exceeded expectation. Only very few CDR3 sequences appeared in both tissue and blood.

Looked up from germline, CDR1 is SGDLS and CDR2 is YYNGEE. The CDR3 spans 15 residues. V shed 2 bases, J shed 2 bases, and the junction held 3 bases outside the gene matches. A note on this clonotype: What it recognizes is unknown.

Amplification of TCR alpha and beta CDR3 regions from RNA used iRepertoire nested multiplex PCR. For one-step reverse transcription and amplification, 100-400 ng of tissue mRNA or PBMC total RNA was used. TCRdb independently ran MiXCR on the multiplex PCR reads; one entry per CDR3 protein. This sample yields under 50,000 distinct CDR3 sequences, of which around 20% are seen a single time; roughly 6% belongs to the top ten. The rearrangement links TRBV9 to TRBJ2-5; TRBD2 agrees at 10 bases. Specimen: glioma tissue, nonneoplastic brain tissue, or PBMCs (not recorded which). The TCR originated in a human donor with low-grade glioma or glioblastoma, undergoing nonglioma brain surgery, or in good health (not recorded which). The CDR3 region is CASSVEAGGQETQYF. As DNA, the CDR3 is TGTGCCAGCAGCGTTGAAGCGGGGGGGCAAGAGACCCAGTACTTC.